This T cell receptor beta chain was identified in a study of T-cell reconstitution after alpha-beta-depleted transplantation in children. Germline assignment: CDR1 DFQATT and CDR2 SNEGSKA (reference sequence). V dropped 3 bases and J dropped 3 bases, with 18 bases sitting between them. CDR3 length: 16 amino acids. The sample holds a few counts of this clonotype. Preparation of the TCRbeta library involved a method that used unique molecular identifiers. TCRdb independently ran MiXCR on the PCR reads; one entry per CDR3 protein. The profile covers about 240,000 distinct CDR3 sequences, with roughly a quarter appearing a single time and about 2.8% taken by the ten largest.

Sequences were derived from PBMCs, sampled before TCRalphabeta/CD19-depleted stem cell transplant. This chain joins TRBV20-1 and TRBJ2-1; D may match TRBD1 or TRBD2 (6 bases each). The TCR comes from a girl aged 2 to 10 with Fanconi anemia, due to receive a stem cell transplant. The CDR3: CSASAQRGTFYNEQFF. CDR3 DNA: TGCAGTGCTAGTGCCCAACGGGGGACATTCTACAATGAGCAGTTCTTC.